This T cell receptor beta chain was identified in a study of T cell repertoires in cytomegalovirus infection. Points from the study as a whole: The cumulative frequency of public TCR beta families distinguished individuals who carried CMV together with the relevant HLA.

Turning to this clonotype: The antigen remains undetermined.

The CDR3 is 15 residues long. CDR1 and CDR2 (germline): SGHDN, FVKESK. The V end was cut by 0 bases, the J end by 5 bases, with 13 bases between. TCRdb re-derived calls from the reads in MiXCR, one entry per CDR3 protein. Among about 47,000 distinct CDR3 sequences listed, around 19% were seen once. V and J are TRBV14 and TRBJ2-5, with D hard to call. Sequencing was performed on CD8+ T cells from cultured PBMCs, taken from culture after CMV antigen stimulation. The receptor was isolated from a human donor in good health (CMV status not recorded). Some clones in this sample may be carry-over from other donors' samples. The CDR3 DNA sequence: TGTGCCAGCAGCCAAGATAATGGGAATAGGGAGACCCAGTACTTC. This gives the protein CASSQDNGNRETQYF.